The rows below give T cell receptor beta chains drawn from one sample of a study of human T cells and chemical hapten exposure. MiXCR was run by TCRdb on the RACE reads, yielding one entry per CDR3 protein. The sample shows roughly 200,000 distinct CDR3 sequences, 20% to 25% of them seen only once. Source: whole blood, taken in connection with sensitization to the hapten diphenylcyclopropenone (DPC). The receptors derive from a woman aged 45 to 65 with alopecia areata. Some clones in this sample may be carry-over from other donors' samples. Each CDR3 is given with its conserved first and last residue. D genes are given only for firm matches. Expanded clones are given a class, and other clones once, few, many or no size at all.

V gene,clone size,J gene,D gene,CDR3 DNA,CDR3 protein
TRBV13,NA,TRBJ1-3,TRBD1,TGTGCCAGCAGCGCCGGGACAGGGGCTGGAAACACCATATATTTT,CASSAGTGAGNTIYF
TRBV7-9,few,TRBJ1-2,NA,TGTGCCAGCAGTGGGGCTAACTATGGCTACACCTTC,CASSGANYGYTF
TRBV20-1,NA,TRBJ1-3,TRBD1,TGCAGTGCGTGGGACAGGGGAGCTGGAAACACCATATATTTT,CSAWDRGAGNTIYF
TRBV14,NA,TRBJ1-1,TRBD1,TGTGCCAGCAGCCAAAGGACAGGGACGGTATCTTTCTTT,CASSQRTGTVSFF
TRBV7-2,NA,TRBJ2-3,NA,TGTGCCAGCAGCTTAAATACGAGAACAGATACGCAGTATTTT,CASSLNTRTDTQYF
TRBV29-1,NA,TRBJ2-7,NA,TGCAGCGTCTTGATTACCCCTTCCTACGAGCAGTACTTC,CSVLITPSYEQYF
TRBV12-3/TRBV12-4,NA,TRBJ2-4,NA,TGTGCCAGCAGTTTTCAGGGGTTGGTCATTCAGTACTTC,CASSFQGLVIQYF
TRBV7-9,NA,TRBJ1-1,NA,TGTGCCAGCAGCTTCGGATGGACTGAAGCTTTCTTT,CASSFGWTEAFF
TRBV9,NA,TRBJ2-1,NA,TGTGCCAGCAGCATAGGGCAGGAGATCTCCTACAATGAGCAGTTCTTC,CASSIGQEISYNEQFF
TRBV18,few,TRBJ1-1,NA,TGTGCCAGCTCACCACGGGTTACAGTCAACACTGAAGCTTTCTTT,CASSPRVTVNTEAFF
TRBV6-1,once,TRBJ1-6,NA,TGTGCCAGCAGTGAATCCGGAGTTGGAGGTGGCTCACCCCTCCACTTT,CASSESGVGGGSPLHF
TRBV7-9,NA,TRBJ2-1,NA,TGTGCCAGCAGCTTACTGGGTGCGCCGTCTCCGGAGCAGTTCTTC,CASSLLGAPSPEQFF
TRBV29-1,many,TRBJ1-1,TRBD1,TGCAGCGGGCAGGGGGACTTGGGCGCTTTCTTT,CSGQGDLGAFF
TRBV20-1,few,TRBJ2-3,TRBD2,TGCAGTGCTAGGAGTCGCGGGGGGGGCCCAGATACGCAGTATTTT,CSARSRGGGPDTQYF
TRBV10-3,NA,TRBJ2-7,TRBD2,TGTGCCATCAGCGGACCTGGGGGGGGTCTTACCTACGAGCAGTACTTC,CAISGPGGGLTYEQYF
TRBV19,NA,TRBJ1-5,NA,TGTGCCAGTAGTTTTTCAGGGAATCAGCCCCAGCATTTT,CASSFSGNQPQHF
TRBV9,few,TRBJ2-1,TRBD2,TGTGCCAGCAGCCCATCGCCGGGACTAGCGGGAATACGTAATGAGCAGTTCTTC,CASSPSPGLAGIRNEQFF
TRBV12-5,NA,TRBJ2-1,TRBD1,TGTGCTAGTGGTCCTGCGACAGGGGACTACAATGAGCAGTTCTTC,CASGPATGDYNEQFF
TRBV7-9,many,TRBJ2-1,NA,TGTGCCAGCAGTTTAGGAGGGAGTCGGGTCTTC,CASSLGGSRVF
TRBV5-1,few,TRBJ1-4,NA,TGCGCCAGCAGCTCCCCAGACGGGACGTATGCAACTAATGAAAAACTGTTTTTT,CASSSPDGTYATNEKLFF
TRBV21-1,NA,TRBJ1-1,NA,TGTGCCAGCAGCAAAGTTTTGGGACCTGCGGCTTTCTTT,CASSKVLGPAAFF
TRBV27,NA,TRBJ2-7,NA,TGTGCCAGCAGCTTCCAAAGGGTCCCCACGGGTGAGCAGTACTTC,CASSFQRVPTGEQYF
TRBV11-3,NA,TRBJ2-1,NA,TGTGCCAGCAGCTTTGTCAGCGGTACCTACAATGAGCAGTTCTTC,CASSFVSGTYNEQFF
TRBV29-1,NA,TRBJ1-1,NA,TGCAGCGTTGAAATTGGTCAGAACACTGAAGCTTTCTTT,CSVEIGQNTEAFF
TRBV5-1,few,TRBJ2-3,NA,TGCGCCAGCAGCTTGGAGGGGAGACCTGTGGATACGCAGTATTTT,CASSLEGRPVDTQYF
TRBV7-9,NA,TRBJ1-4,TRBD1,TGTGCCAGCAGCTCAGGGGGGAGTGATGAAAAACTGTTTTTT,CASSSGGSDEKLFF
TRBV20-1,few,TRBJ1-3,NA,TGCAGTGCTACCGTGACAGTCCCCTCTGGAAACACCATATATTTT,CSATVTVPSGNTIYF
TRBV27,few,TRBJ1-2,TRBD1,TGTGCCAGCAAAAGCCCCGTGACAGGGACCTATGGCTACACCTTC,CASKSPVTGTYGYTF
TRBV5-1,NA,TRBJ2-1,NA,TGCGCCAGCAGCTTACAGGGAGGCTACAATGAGCAGTTCTTC,CASSLQGGYNEQFF
TRBV4-2,few,TRBJ2-1,TRBD2,TGTGCCAGCAGCCCCTCCGCCGGAACTAGCGGGAGTGATGAGCAGTTCTTC,CASSPSAGTSGSDEQFF
TRBV29-1,NA,TRBJ1-1,NA,TGCAGCGTTGACGGGCAGGGGAACACTGAAGCTTTCTTT,CSVDGQGNTEAFF
TRBV5-1,NA,TRBJ2-7,TRBD2,TGCGCCAGCAAAAGTTCTGGGGGACTAGCGGAACCTCGGGACGAGCAGTACTTC,CASKSSGGLAEPRDEQYF
TRBV20-1,NA,TRBJ2-6,NA,TGCAGTGCTAGTATACAGGGCACTGGGGCCAACGTCCTGACTTTC,CSASIQGTGANVLTF
TRBV7-2,few,TRBJ1-1,NA,TGTGCCAGCAGCCGGGGCCTGCCTCGGAACACTGAAGCTTTCTTT,CASSRGLPRNTEAFF
TRBV20-1,NA,TRBJ1-1,NA,TGCAGTGCTAGAGACAACACTGAAGCATTCTTT,CSARDNTEAFF
TRBV7-6,NA,TRBJ2-7,TRBD1,TGTGCCAGCAGCTTCGGGACAGGGGCGGTGGAGCAGTACTTC,CASSFGTGAVEQYF
TRBV3-1,NA,TRBJ1-6,NA,TGTGCCAGCGGCAGAGGGACTAAGGATTCACCCCTCCACTTT,CASGRGTKDSPLHF
TRBV5-1,NA,TRBJ2-5,NA,TGCGCCAGCAGGGACTCGGGACATCACCAAGAGACCCAGTACTTC,CASRDSGHHQETQYF
TRBV5-1,NA,TRBJ1-1,TRBD1,TGCGCCAGCAGCATGACAGGGTTGAACACTGAAGCTTTCTTT,CASSMTGLNTEAFF
TRBV29-1,once,TRBJ2-7,NA,TGCAGCGCAGCCGGACTCACGCGGGAGCAGTACTTC,CSAAGLTREQYF
TRBV11-2,NA,TRBJ1-4,NA,TGTGCCAGCAGCTTAGCGGCCAATGAAAAACTGTTTTTT,CASSLAANEKLFF
TRBV7-9,few,TRBJ2-1,NA,TGTGCCATCTCACTAGCAAGAGATGTGTCCTACAATGAGCAGTTCTTC,CAISLARDVSYNEQFF
TRBV2,many,TRBJ2-1,TRBD2,TGTGCCAGCACAACGGCTAGCGGAGGAAGGGAGCAGTTCTTC,CASTTASGGREQFF
TRBV7-9,few,TRBJ1-6,TRBD1,TGTGCCAGCAGTACAGAGACAGGGAGCTCCTATAATTCACCCCTCCACTTT,CASSTETGSSYNSPLHF
TRBV5-1,NA,TRBJ2-1,TRBD1,TGCGCCAGCAGCTTGGACTGGGGACAGGGCGATGAGCAGTTCTTC,CASSLDWGQGDEQFF
TRBV7-6,NA,TRBJ1-2,TRBD1,TGTGCCAGCAGCCAGGGACAGGGTAGTGGCTACACCTTC,CASSQGQGSGYTF
TRBV6-5,NA,TRBJ2-7,TRBD1,TGTGCCAGCAGTTCGACAGGGGGCTACGAGCAGTACTTC,CASSSTGGYEQYF
TRBV20-1,few,TRBJ2-2,TRBD1,TGCAGTGCTAAACAGGGGGCTAGCACCGGGGAGCTGTTTTTT,CSAKQGASTGELFF
TRBV6-1,NA,TRBJ1-2,TRBD1,TGTGCCAGCAGTCAAACCCTAGGGGGCGGGTATGGCTACACCTTC,CASSQTLGGGYGYTF
TRBV6-6,NA,TRBJ2-3,TRBD2,TGTGCCAGCAGAGGGACTAGCGGGAGTGCAGATACGCAGTATTTT,CASRGTSGSADTQYF
TRBV3-1,NA,TRBJ1-2,TRBD1,TGTGCCAGCAGCCAGTCCGGGACAGGGCTTGGCTACACCTTC,CASSQSGTGLGYTF
TRBV20-1,few,TRBJ2-7,NA,TGCAGTGCTAGGGAGACGGACGGCTACGAGCAGTACTTC,CSARETDGYEQYF
TRBV20-1,NA,TRBJ2-4,TRBD2,TGCAGTGCTAGAGGAGCTAGCGGGGACAAAAACATTCAGTACTTC,CSARGASGDKNIQYF